The clone carrying this T cell receptor (beta chain) came up a few times. This record comes from a study of early T cells in non-severe SARS-CoV-2 infection. A single record per CDR3 protein comes from TCRdb applying MiXCR to the 5' RACE reads. The table has around 80,000 distinct CDR3 sequences, 13% seen once. Looked up from germline, CDR1 is SGHVS and CDR2 is FQNEAQ. The CDR3 spans 14 residues. V trimming: 6 bases; J trimming: 4 bases; junction bases outside the gene matches: 7. This chain links TRBV7-8 with TRBJ1-2; 8 bases are a match to TRBD1. This sequence was found in an adult who was a healthcare worker with PCR-confirmed SARS-CoV-2 infection or an uninfected control (not recorded which). Sample: whole blood. CDR3 nucleotide sequence: TGTGCCAGCAGTTATCAGGGGGCCGGCTATGGCTACACCTTC. Translated: CASSYQGAGYGYTF.